The next 25 T cell receptor beta chains were all read from a single sample in a study of T cell responses to AZD1222 COVID-19 vaccine. Produced via immunoSEQ multiplex PCR; TCRdb's table is partial and in-frame only. The table includes 95,000 to 150,000 clones, around nine tenths detected once. The sample in question was peripheral blood, obtained on day 0 of AZD1222 vaccination. The receptors were sampled from an adult in good health.

This rearrangement joins TRBV6-5 to TRBJ2-1, with D tentatively TRBD2 (6 bases). Trimming cost V 6 bases and J 6 bases, with 18 bases left between them. The germline V gene encodes CDR1 MNHEY and CDR2 SVGAGI. The length of the CDR3 is 15 residues. Written as DNA, the CDR3 is TGTGCCAGCAGCGATAGCGGACTATCGTCCAATGAGCAGTTCTTC. Translation gives CASSDSGLSSNEQFF.

This chain joins TRBV7-8 and TRBJ1-2; tentative D call: TRBD1 (5 bases). The CDR3 loop spans 14 amino acids. V was cut by 1 base and J by 3 bases, with 9 bases left in between. Germline lookup yields CDR1 SGHVS and CDR2 FQNEAQ. CDR3: CASSLEGPYYGYTF. The CDR3 DNA sequence: TGTGCCAGCAGCTTAGAGGGGCCCTACTATGGCTACACCTTC.

This chain connects TRBV6-5 to TRBJ1-3, with TRBD1 as a possible D gene (5 bases). Germline V gene data show CDR1 as MNHEY and CDR2 as SVGAGI. Trimming took 6 bases from V and 0 from J, leaving 12 bases between them. The length of the CDR3 is 15 residues. CDR3 bases: TGTGCCAGCAGCAAGGGACTCTACTCTGGAAACACCATATATTTT. Residues: CASSKGLYSGNTIYF.

The chain combines TRBV12-5 with TRBJ2-3; 13 bases are shared with TRBD2. This CDR3 is 19 amino acids long. V shed 7 bases, J shed 0 bases, and the junction held 13 bases outside the gene matches. Per germline, CDR1 LGHNT and CDR2 FRNRAP. The CDR3 reads CASARLGTSGVASTDTQYF. The CDR3 region has the DNA TGTGCTAGTGCCCGACTCGGGACTAGCGGGGTCGCTAGCACAGATACGCAGTATTTT.

The rearrangement links TRBV27 to TRBJ1-5; 9 bases are shared with TRBD1. This CDR3 has 17 amino acids. Germline V lookup: CDR1 MNHEY, CDR2 SMNVEV (reference sequence). J lost 7 bases, V lost 6 bases, and 16 bases had no gene match. This chain's CDR3 is CASSPEGAQGARQPQHF. The CDR3 DNA sequence: TGTGCCAGCAGCCCCGAGGGGGCACAGGGGGCGAGGCAGCCCCAGCATTTT.

This clone was counted a few times. The rearrangement joins TRBV29-1 to TRBJ2-3, with 9 bases fitting TRBD1. Germline trimming cut 7 bases from V and 3 bases from J; bases unmatched to any gene: 5. The CDR3 consists of 13 residues. The germline gives CDR1 SQVTM, CDR2 ANQGSEA. Here the CDR3 reads CSGDRGGTDTQYF. DNA for the CDR3: TGCAGCGGAGACAGGGGGGGGACAGATACGCAGTATTTT.

This chain connects TRBV3-1 (or the pseudogene TRBV3-2) to TRBJ1-2; 9 bases line up with TRBD1. The CDR3 consists of 13 residues. Germline V gives CDR1 LGHDT, CDR2 YNNKEL (reference sequence). Trimming cost V 4 bases and J 8 bases; bases outside gene matches: 5. The DNA for the CDR3 is TGTGCCAGCAGCCCGCGGACAGGGGAGGGCTACACCTTC. This translates into CASSPRTGEGYTF.

V is TRBV4-1 and J is TRBJ2-3; D may correspond to TRBD1 or TRBD2 (5 bases each). The germline CDR1 and CDR2 sequences are MGHRA and YSYEKL. Trimming shortened V by 0 bases and J by 7 bases, and 17 bases separated the two germline ends. This CDR3 is built from 16 residues. In nucleotides, the CDR3 is TGCGCCAGCAGCCAAGAGGCAGGGTATAGCGAATATACGCAGTATTTT. Residues: CASSQEAGYSEYTQYF.

The V and J genes are TRBV6-4 and TRBJ1-2; weak D call: TRBD1 (5 bases). The CDR3 runs 13 residues. Between the trimmed V and J ends, which lost 4 bases and 10 bases, there was a span of 16 bases. Germline CDR1 is MRHNA and CDR2 is SNTAGT. CDR3 sequence reads: CASSVTMEGPYTF. CDR3 nucleotides: TGTGCCAGCAGTGTCACTATGGAGGGGCCCTACACCTTC.

V is TRBV9 and J is TRBJ1-2; no definite D call. Trimming took off 1 base at V and 1 base at J, with 20 bases between the two ends. The CDR3 is 18 residues long. Germline V gene sequence: CDR1 SGDLS, CDR2 YYNGEE. The CDR3 here is CASSVSSPPPWDNYGYTF. CDR3 sequence (DNA): TGTGCCAGCAGCGTATCTTCCCCCCCACCTTGGGATAACTATGGCTACACCTTC.

V gene TRBV11-2 combines with J gene TRBJ1-2; D possibly corresponds to TRBD1 (6 bases). This CDR3 is built from 14 residues. Deletions cut 5 bases from V and 2 bases from J, with 12 bases between. Germline V gene lookup returns CDR1 SGHAT and CDR2 FQNNGV. The CDR3 loop is CASSLGTTNYGYTF. The CDR3 DNA reads as TGTGCCAGCAGCCTAGGGACAACCAACTATGGCTACACCTTC.

Regarding this clone: The germline gene is not matched at one end of the junction; a read error may be the cause. This chain connects TRBV7-7 to TRBJ2-5; 7 positions match TRBD2. The CDR3 contains 15 residues. Germline lookup yields CDR1 SSHAT and CDR2 FNYEAQ (reference sequence). DNA of the CDR3: TGTGCTAGCAGTTACGGAGCTAGCGGACAAGAGACCCAGTACTTC. Translation gives CASSYGASGQETQYF.

This sequence joins TRBV6-5 and TRBJ2-7; TRBD1 matches at 8 bases. Trimming took 2 bases from V and 0 from J; bases not matched to a gene: 3. From germline, CDR1 is MNHEY and CDR2 SVGAGI. CDR3 size: 15 residues. The CDR3 bases are TGTGCCAGCAGTTACGCCGGGACAGGCTCCTACGAGCAGTACTTC. Translating gives CASSYAGTGSYEQYF.

The chain has TRBV19 and TRBJ1-5; 7 bases map to TRBD1. Per the germline V gene, CDR1 is LNHDA and CDR2 is SQIVND (reference sequence). This CDR3 region has 14 residues. With 3 bases clipped from V and 4 bases from J, the junction kept 3 bases outside the gene matches. In DNA form, the CDR3 reads TGTGCCAGTAGTATCGGGACAGAAAATCAGCCCCAGCATTTT. The encoded protein is CASSIGTENQPQHF.

The chain links TRBV7-9 to TRBJ2-1, with TRBD2 matching 9 bases. Germline CDR1 and CDR2: SEHNR and FQNEAQ (reference sequence). The CDR3 sequence is 14 residues long. V trimming: 0 bases; J trimming: 8 bases; junction bases outside the gene matches: 2. Here the CDR3 reads CASSLAAGGDEQFF. CDR3 DNA: TGTGCCAGCAGCTTAGCGGCGGGAGGGGATGAGCAGTTCTTC.

The chain has TRBV18 and TRBJ2-7; D might be TRBD2 (6 bases). V shed 2 bases and J shed 0 bases, with 11 bases lying between them. The CDR3 spans 15 residues. Germline V CDR1 and CDR2: KGHSH, LQKENI. This CDR3 reads CASSPLLASSYEQYF. The CDR3 region has the DNA TGTGCCAGCTCACCATTACTAGCAAGCTCCTACGAGCAGTACTTC. The whole variable domain, remainder taken from reference TRBV18 and TRBJ2-7, is NAGVMQNPRHLVRRRGQEARLRCSPMKGHSHVYWYRQLPEEGLKFMVYLQKENIIDESGMPKERFSAEFPKEGPSILRIQQVVRGDSAAYFCASSPLLASSYEQYFGPGTRLTVT.

The chain uses TRBV2 and TRBJ2-7; D gene unclear. Germline assignment: CDR1 SNHLY and CDR2 FYNNEI. V was pared by 4 bases and J by 0 bases, with 1 base between. This CDR3 contains 11 residues. This CDR3 reads CASSVSYEQYF. The CDR3 DNA reads as TGTGCCAGCAGTGTCTCCTACGAGCAGTACTTC.

The chain has TRBV28 and TRBJ2-5, with 10 bases fitting TRBD2. The trim removed 7 bases at V and 3 bases at J, leaving 5 bases unmatched. CDR1 is MDHEN and CDR2 is SYDVKM in the germline V gene. CDR3 length: 14 amino acids. CDR3 amino acids: CASISAGGKETQYF. CDR3 nucleotides: TGTGCCAGCATTTCAGCGGGAGGGAAAGAGACCCAGTACTTC.

This chain links TRBV6-2 or TRBV6-3 with TRBJ2-3; D uncertain. Trimming stripped 2 bases from V and 2 bases from J, with 11 bases between. The CDR3 has 15 residues. Germline CDR1 is MNHEY and CDR2 is SVGEGT. CDR3 sequence: CASSYAARHTDTQYF. The DNA of the CDR3 is TGTGCCAGCAGTTACGCAGCCAGACACACAGATACGCAGTATTTT.

The chain recombines TRBV12-3 or TRBV12-4 with TRBJ2-1; D gene uncertain. The CDR3 has 13 amino acids. Between the trimmed V and J ends, which lost 3 bases and 5 bases, there was a span of 8 bases. The CDR3, as DNA: TGTGCCAGCAGTTTCGATCTCGACAATGAGCAGTTCTTC. Amino acid sequence: CASSFDLDNEQFF.

The rearrangement joins TRBV2 to TRBJ2-1; a possible D gene is TRBD1 (5 bases). Trimming left V 2 bases short and J 6 bases short, with 17 bases between. The V gene's germline CDR1 is SNHLY and CDR2 FYNNEI. This CDR3 is built from 16 residues. The CDR3 DNA is TGTGCCAGCAGTGAATCCCTAGACAAGGGGCTCAATGAGCAGTTCTTC. This encodes CASSESLDKGLNEQFF.

V is TRBV9 and J is TRBJ1-2, with D unclear. Germline V gene sequence: CDR1 SGDLS, CDR2 YYNGEE. There are 11 residues in the CDR3. V was cut by 3 bases and J by 13 bases, with 13 bases left in between. CDR3 bases: TGTGCCAGCAGCGAGGGAACGGAGATCACCTTC. Its protein product is CASSEGTEITF.

The chain is built from TRBV27 and TRBJ1-6; the match to TRBD1 covers 7 bases. The CDR3 has 17 residues. The V gene end was trimmed by 0 bases and the J gene end by 3 bases; junction bases not matched to a gene: 5. Germline assignment: CDR1 MNHEY and CDR2 SMNVEV (reference sequence). CDR3 in DNA: TGTGCCAGCAGTTTATCTCTCTGGGACAGCTATAATTCACCCCTCCACTTT. It is translated as CASSLSLWDSYNSPLHF.

The chain combines TRBV16 with TRBJ1-1; the D gene is possibly TRBD1 (5 bases). Trimming took off 0 bases at V and 4 bases at J, with 6 bases between the two ends. There are 13 residues in the CDR3. The germline V gene has CDR1 KGHSY and CDR2 FQNENV. The CDR3, as DNA: TGTGCCAGCAGCCAATCGAGGGGCACTGAAGCTTTCTTT. This translates into CASSQSRGTEAFF.

This clone appeared a single time. This sample includes further DNA sequences coding for the same CDR3. V is TRBV18 and J is TRBJ1-4; D gene unclear. The germline CDR1 and CDR2 sequences are KGHSH and LQKENI. This CDR3 region has 13 residues. The ends were cut back, 6 bases at V and 8 bases at J, with 13 bases in the middle. For the CDR3, the DNA is TGTGCCAGCTCTCCAGGACTCCGGGAAAAACTGTTTTTT. It specifies CASSPGLREKLFF.